What follows are 24 T cell receptor beta chains derived from one specimen sequenced in a study of shared clonotypes between healthy human individuals. Repertoires were generated with immunoSEQ multiplex PCR, while TCRdb's copy carries only in-frame clones and drops some. The data contain hundreds of thousands of clones, around 74% of them singletons. What was sequenced was memory CD4+ T cells sorted from blood. Noted subset: CD45RA-negative fraction. These TCRs come from a woman in her twenties or thirties in good health.

J is TRBJ2-7 and V is TRBV5-1; 9 nucleotides align to TRBD1. CDR3 size: 16 residues. The germline V gene encodes CDR1 SGHRS and CDR2 YFSETQ. V was clipped by 4 bases and J by 0 bases; unmatched bases: 8. The CDR3, as DNA: TGCGCCAGCAGCCCTACCGACAGGGGGTCCTCCTACGAGCAGTACTTC. This gives the protein CASSPTDRGSSYEQYF.

This chain connects TRBV6-6 to TRBJ1-1; the D gene is possibly TRBD1 (6 bases). Trimming removed 6 bases at V and 1 base at J, with 12 bases between. CDR1 is MNHNY and CDR2 is SVGAGI in the germline V gene (reference sequence). This CDR3 spans 14 amino acids. The CDR3 DNA reads TGTGCCAGCAGCCAACAGGGCCCGAACACTGAAGCTTTCTTT. It codes for CASSQQGPNTEAFF.

This clone showed up just once. The genes are TRBV28 and TRBJ1-2, with unresolved D. V dropped 2 bases and J dropped 4 bases, with 11 bases sitting between them. The CDR3 spans 14 residues. The V gene's germline CDR1 is MDHEN and CDR2 SYDVKM. The DNA of the CDR3 is TGTGCCAGCAGTTTACTTGGGTTGTCCTATGGCTACACCTTC. This translates into CASSLLGLSYGYTF.

V and J are TRBV5-6 and TRBJ1-3; TRBD1 aligns across 7 bases. Trimming cost V 2 bases and J 1 base; bases outside gene matches: 9. This CDR3 has 17 amino acids. Germline V CDR1 and CDR2: SGHDT, YYEEEE. The CDR3 sequence is CASSFRDSYVSGNTIYF. Written as DNA, the CDR3 is TGTGCCAGCAGCTTCCGGGACAGCTACGTTTCTGGAAACACCATATATTTT.

This clone was detected only once. This sequence joins TRBV27 and TRBJ2-1; a weak D match, TRBD1 (6 bases). Trimming stripped 6 bases from V and 7 bases from J, with 22 bases between. The length of the CDR3 is 16 residues. Germline CDR1 is MNHEY and CDR2 is SMNVEV (reference sequence). The CDR3 region has the DNA TGTGCCAGCAGCACATTCAGGGGCCGCGCATCGAATGAGCAGTTCTTC. Protein product: CASSTFRGRASNEQFF.

This chain joins TRBV7-9 and TRBJ1-4; a weak D match, TRBD1 (6 bases). Trimming took off 1 base at V and 8 bases at J, with 14 bases between the two ends. Germline V gives CDR1 SEHNR, CDR2 FQNEAQ (reference sequence). The CDR3 has 15 residues. CDR3 protein: CASSLEAGDFEKLFF. The CDR3 nucleotides read TGTGCCAGCAGCTTAGAGGCAGGGGATTTCGAAAAACTGTTTTTT.

This clone has just one count. The J gene is TRBJ2-7, the V gene TRBV28; the D is unclear. Per germline, CDR1 MDHEN and CDR2 SYDVKM. This CDR3 has 10 residues. In nucleotides, the CDR3 is TGTGTCGTGGGGTTACTCGAGCAGTACTTC. Translation gives CVVGLLEQYF.

This rearrangement joins TRBV7-9 to TRBJ2-1, with 9 bases aligning to TRBD2. The germline CDR1 and CDR2 sequences are SEHNR and FQNEAQ (reference sequence). With 1 base clipped from V and 7 bases from J, the junction kept 5 bases outside the gene matches. This CDR3 is built from 15 residues. The CDR3 sequence: CASSLGAGGRNEQFF. The CDR3 nucleotides are TGTGCCAGCAGCTTAGGGGCGGGAGGGCGAAATGAGCAGTTCTTC.

This sequence joins TRBV7-9 and TRBJ2-3; D remains unclear. Trimming removed 6 bases from V and 6 bases from J, with 10 bases in between. CDR1 SEHNR and CDR2 FQNEAQ come from the germline V gene (reference sequence). The CDR3 spans 12 residues. The CDR3 spells CASSFRSDTQYF. Here the CDR3 DNA reads TGTGCCAGCAGTTTTCGGAGTGATACGCAGTATTTT.

The rearrangement uses TRBV21-1 and TRBJ2-7; TRBD1, the table's D call, lacks a check against the DNA. TRBV21-1 is a pseudogene locus. This CDR3 is built from 16 residues. CDR3: CASRVIGGRVLEGQYF. The CDR3, as DNA: TGTGCCAGCAGGGTTATAGGTGGCAGGGTCCTCGAAGGGCAGTACTTC.

This chain joins TRBV18 and TRBJ1-5, with 7 nucleotides matching TRBD1. The V and J ends lost 2 bases and 4 bases, in that order; junction bases with no gene match: 8. CDR3 length: 16 residues. Germline CDR1 KGHSH, CDR2 LQKENI. CDR3 nucleotides: TGTGCCAGCTCACCAGGGATCGACAGGGTGAATCAGCCCCAGCATTTT. Translating it yields CASSPGIDRVNQPQHF. Variable domain in full (rest from reference TRBV18 and TRBJ1-5): NAGVMQNPRHLVRRRGQEARLRCSPMKGHSHVYWYRQLPEEGLKFMVYLQKENIIDESGMPKERFSAEFPKEGPSILRIQQVVRGDSAAYFCASSPGIDRVNQPQHFGDGTRLSIL.

This chain joins TRBV11-2 and TRBJ2-2; 9 nucleotides agree with TRBD2. V lost 5 bases and J lost 2; bases outside the gene matches: 12. This CDR3 has 18 amino acids. The germline gives CDR1 SGHAT, CDR2 FQNNGV. CDR3 sequence: CASSSASLAGPNTGELFF. The CDR3 DNA follows: TGTGCCAGCAGCAGCGCCTCTCTAGCGGGACCCAACACCGGGGAGCTGTTTTTT.

This chain links TRBV9 with TRBJ2-1, with D possibly TRBD2 on 6 matching bases. The germline gives CDR1 SGDLS, CDR2 YYNGEE. Between the trimmed V and J ends, which lost 4 bases and 2 bases, there was a span of 10 bases. The CDR3 length is 14 residues. The CDR3 is CASSNSGTYNEQFF. Here the CDR3 DNA reads TGTGCCAGCAGCAATAGCGGTACCTACAATGAGCAGTTCTTC. The full variable domain, rest sourced from reference TRBV9 and TRBJ2-1, is DSGVTQTPKHLITATGQRVTLRCSPRSGDLSVYWYQQSLDQGLQFLIQYYNGEERAKGNILERFSAQQFPDLHSELNLSSLELGDSALYFCASSNSGTYNEQFFGPGTRLTVL.

The genes are TRBV18 and TRBJ1-4, with 8 bases aligning to TRBD1. V trimming: 6 bases; J trimming: 8 bases; junction bases outside the gene matches: 11. In germline, CDR1 is KGHSH, CDR2 LQKENI. The CDR3 spans 15 residues. The CDR3 protein is CASSQSKGQAEKLFF. CDR3 sequence (DNA): TGTGCCAGCTCGCAAAGTAAGGGACAGGCCGAAAAACTGTTTTTT.

In its sample, this clone was seen a few times. This chain connects TRBV19 to TRBJ2-1; 10 bases are a match to TRBD2. The germline V gene encodes CDR1 LNHDA and CDR2 SQIVND (reference sequence). Trimming took 1 base from V and 9 from J; bases not matched to a gene: 3. The length of the CDR3 is 14 residues. This chain's CDR3 is CASSIVAGGGEQFF. The CDR3 DNA reads as TGTGCCAGTAGTATAGTAGCGGGAGGCGGTGAGCAGTTCTTC.

The chain is built from TRBV9 and TRBJ2-2; D gene uncertain. CDR3 length equals 14 residues. Trimming removed 0 bases from V and 1 base from J, with 4 bases in between. The germline V gene has CDR1 SGDLS and CDR2 YYNGEE. This CDR3 is CASSVGRNTGELFF. The DNA of the CDR3 is TGTGCCAGCAGCGTAGGACGGAACACCGGGGAGCTGTTTTTT.

In its sample, this clone was seen once. The chain links TRBV11-2 to TRBJ2-7; TRBD1 might be the D (7 bases). Trimming stripped 1 base from V and 3 bases from J, with 10 bases between. Germline V lookup: CDR1 SGHAT, CDR2 FQNNGV. CDR3 length: 14 residues. CDR3 amino acids: CASSLARGVYEQYF. Written as DNA, the CDR3 is TGTGCCAGCAGCTTAGCCAGGGGGGTCTACGAGCAGTACTTC. The complete variable domain, with remaining parts taken from reference TRBV11-2 and TRBJ2-7, reads EAGVAQSPRYKIIEKRQSVAFWCNPISGHATLYWYQQILGQGPKLLIQFQNNGVVDDSQLPKDRFSAERLKGVDSTLKIQPAKLEDSAVYLCASSLARGVYEQYFGPGTRLTVT.

As concerns this clone: A far larger clone is one nucleotide away, so this likely arose from a read error. The V and J genes are TRBV4-1 and TRBJ1-4, with D unresolved. The CDR3 consists of 18 residues. Between the trimmed V and J ends, which lost 1 base and 0 bases, there was a span of 15 bases. The germline gives CDR1 MGHRA, CDR2 YSYEKL. The CDR3, as DNA: TGCGCCAGCAGCCAAGCCAATATGGGTTTTGCAACTAATGAAAAACTGTTTTTT. Translation gives CASSQANMGFATNEKLFF.

This clone was counted many times. The rearrangement joins TRBV25-1 to TRBJ2-2; D perhaps matches TRBD2 (5 bases). Germline CDR1 is MGHDK and CDR2 is SYGVNS. The ends were cut back, 3 bases at V and 4 bases at J, with 15 bases in the middle. CDR3 length equals 16 residues. The CDR3 is CASSDPEGAGTGELFF. CDR3 coding DNA: TGTGCCAGCAGTGACCCAGAGGGCGCGGGCACCGGGGAGCTGTTTTTT.

This clone is a singleton in its sample. The chain links TRBV7-6 to TRBJ2-5, with 7 nucleotides matching TRBD2. CDR3 length: 13 residues. Per the germline V gene, CDR1 is SGHVS and CDR2 is FNYEAQ. Trimming at V came to 6 bases and at J to 4 bases, leaving 5 bases not matched to a gene. CDR3 residues: CASRIAGLETQYF. DNA for the CDR3: TGTGCCAGCAGAATAGCGGGCTTAGAGACCCAGTACTTC.

The gene calls are TRBV27 and TRBJ1-1; D ambiguous. V was trimmed by 0 bases and J by 1 base, leaving 6 bases between them. The CDR3 contains 14 residues. Germline V gene data show CDR1 as MNHEY and CDR2 as SMNVEV (reference sequence). CDR3 DNA sequence: TGTGCCAGCAGTTTATCCCCGACGAACACTGAAGCTTTCTTT. This translates into CASSLSPTNTEAFF.

This clone appeared a few times. V gene TRBV9 combines with J gene TRBJ2-5, with 10 positions matching TRBD1. Trimming cost V 4 bases and J 1 base; bases outside gene matches: 7. The CDR3 extends over 16 amino acids. Germline V CDR1 and CDR2: SGDLS, YYNGEE. CDR3 coding DNA: TGTGCCAGCAGCCTAGGGACAGGGGTTAGCCAAGAGACCCAGTACTTC. This encodes CASSLGTGVSQETQYF.

Notes on this clone: Other DNA sequences in the sample encode the same CDR3. The chain links TRBV5-1 to TRBJ2-5; 7 bases agree with TRBD1. The CDR3 is 14 amino acids. Germline values: CDR1 SGHRS, CDR2 YFSETQ. V gave up 3 bases and J gave up 1 base; unmatched junction bases: 3. The CDR3 sequence: CASSSGQLQETQYF. The CDR3 DNA is TGCGCCAGCAGCTCGGGACAGCTCCAAGAGACCCAGTACTTC.

The CDR3 protein is CASSVDSPGVVFF. Written as DNA, the CDR3 is TGTGCCAGCAGCGTGGACTCGCCTGGCGTGGTGTTCTTC. This rearrangement joins TRBV9 to TRBJ2-1, with D tentatively TRBD2 (5 bases). V lost 2 bases to trimming and J lost 15 bases, with 18 bases between them. The CDR3 is made up of 13 amino acids. Germline CDR1 is SGDLS and CDR2 is YYNGEE.